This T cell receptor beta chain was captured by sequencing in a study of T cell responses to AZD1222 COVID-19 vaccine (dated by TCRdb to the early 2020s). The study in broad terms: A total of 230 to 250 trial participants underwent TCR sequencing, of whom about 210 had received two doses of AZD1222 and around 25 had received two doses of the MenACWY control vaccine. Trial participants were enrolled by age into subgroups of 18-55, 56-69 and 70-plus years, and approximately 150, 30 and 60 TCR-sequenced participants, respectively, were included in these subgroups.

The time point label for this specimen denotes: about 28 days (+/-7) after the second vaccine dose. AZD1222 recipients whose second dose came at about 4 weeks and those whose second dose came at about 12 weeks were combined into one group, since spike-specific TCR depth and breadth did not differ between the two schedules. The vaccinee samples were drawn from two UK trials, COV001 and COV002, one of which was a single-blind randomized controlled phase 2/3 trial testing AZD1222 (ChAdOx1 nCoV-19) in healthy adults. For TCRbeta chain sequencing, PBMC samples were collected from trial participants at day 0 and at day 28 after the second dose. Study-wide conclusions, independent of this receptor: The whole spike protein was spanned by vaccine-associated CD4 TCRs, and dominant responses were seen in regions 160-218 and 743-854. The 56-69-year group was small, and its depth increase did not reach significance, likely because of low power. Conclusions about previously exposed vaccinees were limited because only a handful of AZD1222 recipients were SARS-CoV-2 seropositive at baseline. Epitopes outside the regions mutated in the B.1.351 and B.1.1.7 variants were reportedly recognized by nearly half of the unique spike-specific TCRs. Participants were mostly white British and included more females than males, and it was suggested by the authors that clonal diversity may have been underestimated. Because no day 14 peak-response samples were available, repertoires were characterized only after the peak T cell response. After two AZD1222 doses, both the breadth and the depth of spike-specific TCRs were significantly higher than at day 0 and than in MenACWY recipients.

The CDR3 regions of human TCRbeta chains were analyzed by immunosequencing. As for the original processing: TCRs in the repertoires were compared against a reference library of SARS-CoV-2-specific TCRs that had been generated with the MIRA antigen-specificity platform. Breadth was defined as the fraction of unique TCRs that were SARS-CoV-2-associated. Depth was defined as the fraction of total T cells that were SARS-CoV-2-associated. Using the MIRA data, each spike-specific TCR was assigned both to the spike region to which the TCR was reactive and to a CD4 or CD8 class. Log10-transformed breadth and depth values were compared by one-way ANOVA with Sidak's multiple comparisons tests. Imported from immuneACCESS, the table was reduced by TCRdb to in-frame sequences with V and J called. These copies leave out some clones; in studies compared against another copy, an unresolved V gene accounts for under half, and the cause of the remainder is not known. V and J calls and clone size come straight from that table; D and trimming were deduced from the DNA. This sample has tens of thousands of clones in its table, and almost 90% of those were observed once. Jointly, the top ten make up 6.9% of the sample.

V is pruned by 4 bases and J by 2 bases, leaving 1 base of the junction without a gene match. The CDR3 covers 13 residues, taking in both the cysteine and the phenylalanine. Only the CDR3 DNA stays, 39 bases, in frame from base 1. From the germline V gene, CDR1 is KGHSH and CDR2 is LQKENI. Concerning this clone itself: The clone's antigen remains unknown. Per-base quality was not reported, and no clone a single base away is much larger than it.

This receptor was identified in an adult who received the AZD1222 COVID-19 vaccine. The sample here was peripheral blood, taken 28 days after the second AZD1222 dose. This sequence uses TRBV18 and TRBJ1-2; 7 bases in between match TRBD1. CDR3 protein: CASSLGQNYGYTF. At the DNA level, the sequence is TGTGCCAGCTCACTGGGACAGAACTATGGCTACACCTTC.